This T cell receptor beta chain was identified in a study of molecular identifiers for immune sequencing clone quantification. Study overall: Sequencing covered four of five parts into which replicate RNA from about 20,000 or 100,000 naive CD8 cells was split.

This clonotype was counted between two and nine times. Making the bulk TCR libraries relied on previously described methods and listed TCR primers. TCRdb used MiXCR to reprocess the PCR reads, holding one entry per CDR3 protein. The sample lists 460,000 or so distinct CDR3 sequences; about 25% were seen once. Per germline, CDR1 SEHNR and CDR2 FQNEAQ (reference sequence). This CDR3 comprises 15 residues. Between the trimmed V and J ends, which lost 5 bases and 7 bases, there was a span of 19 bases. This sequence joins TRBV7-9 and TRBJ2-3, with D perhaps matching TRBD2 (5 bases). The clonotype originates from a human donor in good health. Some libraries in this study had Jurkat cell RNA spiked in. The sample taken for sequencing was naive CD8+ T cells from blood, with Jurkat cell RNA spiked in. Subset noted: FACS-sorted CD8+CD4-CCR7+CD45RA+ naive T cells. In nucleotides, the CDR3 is TGTGCCAGCAGCCCAGAGTTAAGGACTTTCAATACGCAGTATTTT. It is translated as CASSPELRTFNTQYF.